These 8 T cell receptor beta chains originate from one sample sequenced in a study of Graves' ophthalmopathy and Graves' hyperthyroidism. The sequenced template was RNA, covering the TCR beta CDR3 region. Second-round multiplex PCR came after first-round RT-PCR with HTBI primers. TCRdb used MiXCR to reprocess the multiplex PCR reads, holding one entry per CDR3 protein. The sample yields roughly 610,000 distinct CDR3 sequences, about 20% seen once. The sequenced sample was peripheral blood. The receptors originated from a woman aged 18-29 years with stable Graves' hyperthyroidism. Some clones in this sample may be carry-over from other donors' samples.

The sample holds many counts of this clonotype. The rearrangement joins TRBV28 to TRBJ2-7, with TRBD2 matching 8 bases. This CDR3 has 15 residues. With 4 bases clipped from V and 6 bases from J, the junction kept 11 bases outside the gene matches. CDR1 and CDR2 from the germline V gene are MDHEN and SYDVKM. CDR3 nucleotides: TGTGCCAGCAGTTCTCCCTCCAGCGGGAGAGGCGAGCAGTACTTC. As protein: CASSSPSSGRGEQYF.

The V call is TRBV20-1, the J call TRBJ1-6, with 9 nucleotides matching TRBD1. CDR3 size: 15 residues. Germline V CDR1 and CDR2: DFQATT, SNEGSKA (reference sequence). V gave up 0 bases and J gave up 9 bases; unmatched junction bases: 6. CDR3 nucleotides: TGCAGTGCTAGAGAGTGGGACAGGGATAGTTCACCCCTCCACTTT. It encodes CSAREWDRDSSPLHF.

The chain couples TRBV6-2 or TRBV6-3 to TRBJ1-6; a possible D gene is TRBD1 (6 bases). CDR3 length: 16 amino acids. V lost 7 bases and J 7 bases, leaving 20 bases between the germline ends. Germline V CDR1 and CDR2: MNHEY, SVGEGT. The CDR3, as DNA: TGTGCCAGCAAACCGGCCGTGAGGGGGTGGAATTCACCCCTCCACTTT. It yields the protein CASKPAVRGWNSPLHF.

In regard to this clonotype: This is likely a read error, given that the CDR3 carries no conserved phenylalanine or tryptophan at its end. The chain employs TRBV19 and TRBJ1-1; D gene unclear. The CDR3 runs to 13 residues. The V gene's germline CDR1 is LNHDA and CDR2 SQIVND (reference sequence). V shed 7 bases and J shed 2 bases, with 11 bases lying between them. The CDR3 is CASIPPANTEAFY. In DNA form, the CDR3 reads TGTGCCAGTATTCCCCCCGCCAACACTGAAGCTTTCTAT.

This clonotype was picked up many times. V is TRBV5-1 and J is TRBJ2-7; TRBD2 is a possible D gene (7 bases). V shed 2 bases and J shed 3 bases, with 21 bases lying between them. The CDR3 contains 17 residues. The germline V gene has CDR1 SGHRS and CDR2 YFSETQ. The CDR3 protein is CASSFWVGGGAYYEQYF. Written as DNA, the CDR3 is TGCGCCAGCAGCTTCTGGGTAGGGGGGGGTGCCTACTACGAGCAGTACTTC.

This clonotype was picked up many times. The rearrangement joins TRBV20-1 to TRBJ1-1; D uncertain. CDR1 is DFQATT and CDR2 is SNEGSKA in the germline V gene (reference sequence). The V end was cut by 4 bases, the J end by 0 bases, with 6 bases between. This CDR3 spans 12 amino acids. The CDR3 DNA reads as TGCAGTGCTACCAGGATGAACACTGAAGCTTTCTTT. This encodes CSATRMNTEAFF.

V and J are TRBV3-1 and TRBJ1-1; D is unresolved. This CDR3 spans 15 amino acids. V shed 1 base and J shed 3 bases, with 12 bases lying between them. Germline lookup yields CDR1 LGHDT and CDR2 YNNKEL (reference sequence). CDR3 bases: TGTGCCAGCAGCCAAGGGTTGCAGGCGGACACTGAAGCTTTCTTT. Amino acid sequence: CASSQGLQADTEAFF.

The chain carries TRBV13 and TRBJ2-7; 8 nucleotides agree with TRBD1. Germline V gene sequence: CDR1 PRHDT, CDR2 FYEKMQ (reference sequence). J lost 7 bases, V lost 0 bases, and 11 bases had no gene match. This CDR3 region has 16 residues. The chain's CDR3 is CASSLGVGRGRLEQYF. The CDR3 bases are TGTGCCAGCAGCTTAGGCGTCGGCAGGGGGCGTTTAGAGCAGTACTTC.